Shown below are 25 T cell receptor beta chains from a single sample sequenced in a study of PD-L1 blockade in urothelial cancer. Libraries were prepared by immunoSEQ multiplex PCR; TCRdb keeps only in-frame clonotypes and omits some of them. Among about 30,000 clones listed, 75% to 90% were seen once. The sample here was PBMCs, taken around atezolizumab (anti-PD-L1) treatment. These receptors originate from a man aged 45 to 65 with urothelial cancer.

The V call is TRBV29-1, the J call TRBJ1-6; TRBD1 might be the D (6 bases). V was shortened by 4 bases and J by 6 bases, with 10 bases between the two germline ends. Germline V lookup: CDR1 SQVTM, CDR2 ANQGSEA. CDR3 length: 13 residues. The CDR3 reads CSVVVQGNSPLHF. In nucleotides, the CDR3 is TGCAGCGTTGTGGTACAGGGTAATTCACCCCTCCACTTT.

The sample holds a few counts of this clone. This chain links TRBV5-1 with TRBJ2-1, with 9 bases aligning to TRBD1. J was trimmed by 1 base and V by 0 bases; bases with no gene match: 2. Germline values: CDR1 SGHRS, CDR2 YFSETQ. The CDR3 is made up of 16 amino acids. CDR3 region: CASSLVTGGSYNEQFF. The CDR3 nucleotides are TGCGCCAGCAGCTTGGTGACAGGGGGTTCCTACAATGAGCAGTTCTTC.

This chain uses TRBV7-2 with TRBJ1-5; D possibly corresponds to TRBD1 (5 bases). Trimming took 1 base from V and 0 from J, leaving 10 bases between them. The CDR3 sequence is 16 residues long. CDR1 SGHTA and CDR2 FQGNSA come from the germline V gene. The CDR3 spells CASSLVAGISNQPQHF. In DNA, the CDR3 is TGTGCCAGCAGCTTAGTAGCAGGGATTAGCAATCAGCCCCAGCATTTT.

V and J are TRBV4-1 and TRBJ2-5; 10 bases match TRBD2. The length of the CDR3 is 16 residues. CDR1 is MGHRA, CDR2 YSYEKL, per germline. V trimming: 2 bases; J trimming: 7 bases; junction bases outside the gene matches: 10. CDR3 residues: CASSQPRTSGRRTQYF. As DNA, the CDR3 is TGCGCCAGCAGCCAACCCCGGACTAGCGGCCGGAGGACCCAGTACTTC.

This sequence joins TRBV5-8 and TRBJ2-7, with TRBD2 as a possible D gene (5 bases). Trimming pared 4 bases from V and 3 bases from J, leaving 8 bases between. CDR1 SGHTS and CDR2 YDEGEE come from the germline V gene. The CDR3 is 12 residues long. The CDR3 loop is CASSPGNYEQYF. As DNA, the CDR3 is TGTGCCAGCAGCCCGGGGAACTACGAGCAGTACTTC.

In this sample, this clone turned up once. The genes are TRBV9 and TRBJ1-6; weak D call: TRBD1 (6 bases). The CDR3 covers 14 residues. The V end lost 2 bases, the J end lost 6 bases, and 9 bases lay between the germline ends. Per germline, CDR1 SGDLS and CDR2 YYNGEE. CDR3 sequence (DNA): TGTGCCAGCAGCGTCGGGACACTTAATTCACCCCTCCACTTT. This sequence encodes CASSVGTLNSPLHF.

The rearrangement links TRBV7-9 to TRBJ1-3; TRBD1 is a possible D gene (6 bases). With 3 bases removed from V and 7 bases from J, the gap between germline ends came to 13 bases. Looked up from germline, CDR1 is SEHNR and CDR2 is FQNEAQ (reference sequence). The CDR3 is made up of 14 amino acids. The CDR3 here is CASSLGQGFNTIYF. For the CDR3, the DNA is TGTGCCAGCAGCTTGGGGCAGGGGTTTAACACCATATATTTT. The whole variable domain, filled in from reference TRBV7-9 and TRBJ1-3, reads DTGVSQNPRHKITKRGQNVTFRCDPISEHNRLYWYRQTLGQGPEFLTYFQNEAQLEKSRLLSDRFSAERPKGSFSTLEIQRTEQGDSAMYLCASSLGQGFNTIYFGEGSWLTVV.

V and J are TRBV5-1 and TRBJ2-3, with TRBD1 identical over 7 bases. V lost 4 bases to trimming and J lost 0 bases; unmatched junction nucleotides: 8. Germline-derived CDR1 and CDR2 are SGHRS and YFSETQ. This CDR3 is 16 amino acids long. Here the CDR3 reads CASSGSGTASTDTQYF. CDR3 coding DNA: TGCGCCAGCAGCGGATCCGGGACAGCTAGCACAGATACGCAGTATTTT. Full variable domain (rest looked up from reference TRBV5-1 and TRBJ2-3): KAGVTQTPRYLIKTRGQQVTLSCSPISGHRSVSWYQQTPGQGLQFLFEYFSETQRNKGNFPGRFSGRQFSNSRSEMNVSTLELGDSALYLCASSGSGTASTDTQYFGPGTRLTVL.

The rearrangement uses TRBV7-6 and TRBJ2-1; 9 nucleotides line up with TRBD1. V trimming: 1 base; J trimming: 8 bases; junction bases outside the gene matches: 3. CDR1 and CDR2 from the germline V gene are SGHVS and FNYEAQ. This CDR3 is 14 amino acids long. CDR3 protein: CASSLGTGADEQFF. The CDR3 DNA follows: TGTGCCAGCAGCTTAGGGACAGGGGCCGATGAGCAGTTCTTC.

This clone was counted a few times. The genes are TRBV19 and TRBJ2-7; 9 nucleotides match TRBD1. With V trimmed by 4 bases and J by 2 bases, 6 bases remained unmatched. Per the germline V gene, CDR1 is LNHDA and CDR2 is SQIVND (reference sequence). The CDR3 spans 15 residues. CDR3 in DNA: TGTGCCAGTAGTAACCCGACAGGGGGGCCCTACGAGCAGTACTTC. Translation gives CASSNPTGGPYEQYF.

As regards this clone: One end of the junction does not line up with germline, which may come from a read error. The chain uses TRBV5-6 and TRBJ2-3; D may be TRBD1 (6 bases). Germline V gene sequence: CDR1 SGHDT, CDR2 YYEEEE. This CDR3 has 12 residues. In DNA, the CDR3 is TGTGCCAGCAGCCCGGGACAAGCCCCGCGGAATTTT. It codes for CASSPGQAPRNF.

This clone was picked up one time. The chain couples TRBV5-4 to TRBJ2-2; tentative D call: TRBD1 (6 bases). CDR1 is SGHNT, CDR2 YYREEE, per germline (reference sequence). This CDR3 has 16 amino acids. V lost 0 bases and J lost 6, with 15 bases in between. This chain's CDR3 is CASSLVAGVVAGELFF. The CDR3 bases are TGTGCCAGCAGCTTGGTCGCAGGGGTTGTGGCCGGGGAGCTGTTTTTT.

The CDR3, as DNA: TGTGCCAGCTCACCATGGACAGGGGGCCCTAATAATCAGCCCCAGCATTTT. Protein sequence: CASSPWTGGPNNQPQHF. The rearrangement joins TRBV18 to TRBJ1-5; 11 bases are a match to TRBD1. The CDR3 runs to 17 residues. The germline V gene has CDR1 KGHSH and CDR2 LQKENI. The J segment lost 4 bases and the V segment lost 2 bases, leaving 7 bases of the junction unmatched. The variable domain in full, with the rest retrieved from reference TRBV18 and TRBJ1-5, is NAGVMQNPRHLVRRRGQEARLRCSPMKGHSHVYWYRQLPEEGLKFMVYLQKENIIDESGMPKERFSAEFPKEGPSILRIQQVVRGDSAAYFCASSPWTGGPNNQPQHFGDGTRLSIL.

As DNA, the CDR3 is TGTGCCAGCAGCTTGGTCATGCCCGGGGGCACTGAAGCTTTCTTT. Protein: CASSLVMPGGTEAFF. The rearrangement uses TRBV5-4 and TRBJ1-1; maybe TRBD1 (5 bases). Germline CDR1 SGHNT, CDR2 YYREEE (reference sequence). Trimming took off 0 bases at V and 4 bases at J, with 13 bases between the two ends. The CDR3 spans 15 residues.

This clone was recorded only once. The chain is built from TRBV5-1 and TRBJ2-3; TRBD1 matches at 11 bases. The CDR3 has 16 residues. In germline, CDR1 is SGHRS, CDR2 YFSETQ. The V and J ends lost 4 bases and 8 bases, in that order; junction bases with no gene match: 12. CDR3 in DNA: TGCGCCAGCAGCCCCCAGGATGGGACAGGGGGAGGTACGCAGTATTTT. It codes for CASSPQDGTGGGTQYF.

The V gene is TRBV2, the J gene TRBJ2-2, with TRBD1 identical over 7 bases. The trim removed 6 bases at V and 5 bases at J, leaving 6 bases unmatched. CDR3 size: 14 residues. Germline-derived CDR1 and CDR2 are SNHLY and FYNNEI. Here the CDR3 DNA reads TGTGCCAGCAGCGGACAGGTCGGAACCGGGGAGCTGTTTTTT. As protein: CASSGQVGTGELFF.

This chain connects TRBV11-3 to TRBJ1-1; 10 bases match TRBD1. Germline V gives CDR1 SGHNT, CDR2 YENEEA. V lost 5 bases, J lost 1 base, and 4 bases stayed unmatched. This CDR3 region has 15 residues. The CDR3 sequence: CASSRDRGANTEAFF. Here the CDR3 DNA reads TGTGCCAGCAGCCGGGACAGGGGAGCGAACACTGAAGCTTTCTTT.

This clone was observed a handful of times. The chain has TRBV6-1 and TRBJ1-2; D gene ambiguous. Germline CDR1 is MNHNS and CDR2 is SASEGT. V was cut by 3 bases and J by 4 bases, with 6 bases left in between. The CDR3 sequence is 12 residues long. CDR3 region: CASSDTAYGYTF. The DNA for the CDR3 is TGTGCCAGCAGTGACACTGCCTATGGCTACACCTTC.

The chain combines TRBV7-9 with TRBJ2-7; 7 bases map to TRBD1. The length of the CDR3 is 14 residues. Germline CDR1 is SEHNR and CDR2 is FQNEAQ (reference sequence). V was clipped by 5 bases and J by 6 bases; unmatched bases: 10. CDR3 sequence (DNA): TGTGCCAGCAGCCTAGGACAGGACGAAGGCGAGCAGTACTTC. This encodes CASSLGQDEGEQYF.

This clone appeared a few times. The chain couples TRBV19 to TRBJ1-3; D remains ambiguous. V was shortened by 2 bases and J by 2 bases, with 10 bases between the two germline ends. Germline loops: CDR1 LNHDA, CDR2 SQIVND (reference sequence). CDR3 size: 15 residues. The CDR3 region is CASSISDGTGNTIYF. The CDR3 DNA reads TGTGCCAGTAGTATATCGGACGGGACTGGAAACACCATATATTTT. The complete variable domain, with remaining parts taken from reference TRBV19 and TRBJ1-3, reads DGGITQSPKYLFRKEGQNVTLSCEQNLNHDAMYWYRQDPGQGLRLIYYSQIVNDFQKGDIAEGYSVSREKKESFPLTVTSAQKNPTAFYLCASSISDGTGNTIYFGEGSWLTVV.

The chain employs TRBV2 and TRBJ2-1; the match to TRBD1 covers 7 bases. This CDR3 contains 16 residues. The germline V gene encodes CDR1 SNHLY and CDR2 FYNNEI. The J segment lost 2 bases and the V segment lost 2 bases, leaving 6 bases of the junction unmatched. The CDR3 is CASSESTGVPYNEQFF. The DNA for the CDR3 is TGTGCCAGCAGTGAATCAACAGGGGTCCCCTACAATGAGCAGTTCTTC.

This clone was counted a single time. The chain recombines TRBV5-1 with TRBJ1-2; tentatively, D is TRBD1 (6 bases). Per germline, CDR1 SGHRS and CDR2 YFSETQ. The CDR3 has 13 amino acids. With 3 bases removed from V and 6 bases from J, the gap between germline ends came to 12 bases. The CDR3 sequence is CASSSGSGDGYTF. In nucleotides, the CDR3 is TGCGCCAGCAGCTCCGGATCAGGGGATGGCTACACCTTC.

The genes are TRBV19 and TRBJ1-2; possibly TRBD1 for D (5 bases). This CDR3 contains 18 residues. Deletions cut 5 bases from V and 10 bases from J, with 32 bases between. The germline V gene encodes CDR1 LNHDA and CDR2 SQIVND (reference sequence). The CDR3 region has the DNA TGTGCCAGTAGTCCCCCCGTGGAGGGGAATTCGAGGAGGGGAGACTACACCTTC. Amino acids: CASSPPVEGNSRRGDYTF.

The chain couples TRBV7-2 to TRBJ1-5; TRBD1 matches 7 bases. Germline loops: CDR1 SGHTA, CDR2 FQGNSA. The CDR3 contains 14 residues. Unmatched junction bases numbered 8, after V lost 5 bases and J lost 7 bases. The CDR3 loop is CASSPRQGRQPQHF. The DNA for the CDR3 is TGTGCCAGCAGCCCCCGACAGGGACGGCAGCCCCAGCATTTT.

This clone was seen just once. The V and J genes are TRBV5-6 and TRBJ2-7, with 8 nucleotides matching TRBD1. The CDR3 consists of 13 residues. Germline trimming cut 4 bases from V and 3 bases from J; bases unmatched to any gene: 3. CDR1 is SGHDT, CDR2 YYEEEE, per germline. The CDR3 bases are TGTGCCAGCAGCGGAACAGGGGGCTACGAGCAGTACTTC. Translating it yields CASSGTGGYEQYF. The complete variable domain, with remaining parts taken from reference TRBV5-6 and TRBJ2-7, reads DAGVTQSPTHLIKTRGQQVTLRCSPKSGHDTVSWYQQALGQGPQFIFQYYEEEERQRGNFPDRFSGHQFPNYSSELNVNALLLGDSALYLCASSGTGGYEQYFGPGTRLTVT.